Each of the 6 T cell receptor beta chains below was sequenced from the same sample in a study of blood T cell repertoires in COVID-19. Using immunoSEQ multiplex PCR, the repertoire was profiled, and TCRdb retains in-frame clones only, with some absent. The data show some 150,000 clones, around 83% seen once. The sample comprised PBMCs or T cells enriched from blood (not recorded which). Every receptor here comes from a woman in her 50s who had been exposed to COVID-19.

J is TRBJ2-3 and V is TRBV19; TRBD1 aligns across 8 bases. Germline trimming cut 7 bases from V and 2 bases from J; bases unmatched to any gene: 5. The V gene's germline CDR1 is LNHDA and CDR2 SQIVND (reference sequence). The CDR3 loop spans 14 amino acids. In DNA form, the CDR3 reads TGTGCCAGTATCGACAGGGGATACACAGATACGCAGTATTTT. It specifies CASIDRGYTDTQYF.

The V and J genes are TRBV7-9 and TRBJ1-3; D perhaps matches TRBD1 (5 bases). The length of the CDR3 is 15 residues. Germline V CDR1 and CDR2: SEHNR, FQNEAQ (reference sequence). V was trimmed by 5 bases and J by 0 bases, leaving 11 bases between them. CDR3 amino acids: CASSQAGPSGNTIYF. In DNA, the CDR3 is TGTGCCAGCAGCCAGGCGGGGCCCTCTGGAAACACCATATATTTT.

The chain has TRBV27 and TRBJ2-3; D may be TRBD2 (6 bases). The CDR3 length is 14 residues. The V end lost 2 bases, the J end lost 0 bases, and 6 bases lay between the germline ends. Germline CDR1 is MNHEY and CDR2 is SMNVEV (reference sequence). This CDR3 is CASSLGRSTDTQYF. In nucleotides, the CDR3 is TGTGCCAGCAGTTTAGGGAGGAGCACAGATACGCAGTATTTT.

The V call is TRBV6-5, the J call TRBJ2-3; tentatively, D is TRBD1 (5 bases). V lost 7 bases to trimming and J lost 6 bases, with 14 bases between them. The CDR3 has 13 amino acids. Germline V gives CDR1 MNHEY, CDR2 SVGAGI. The CDR3 protein is CASTKLGADTQYF. The CDR3 DNA follows: TGTGCCAGCACCAAGCTTGGGGCGGATACGCAGTATTTT.

V gene TRBV6-5 combines with J gene TRBJ1-2; D is undetermined. V was trimmed by 5 bases and J by 4 bases, leaving 14 bases between them. The germline gives CDR1 MNHEY, CDR2 SVGAGI. The CDR3 is 14 residues long. The CDR3 DNA reads as TGTGCCAGCAGTCCCGGACTCAGGAGCTATGGCTACACCTTC. Translation gives CASSPGLRSYGYTF.

The DNA for the CDR3 is TGTGCCAGCAGCTTACCCCTAGCGGGAGGCCGGGAGCAGTTCTTC. This translates into CASSLPLAGGREQFF. The chain uses TRBV7-2 and TRBJ2-1; 11 positions match TRBD2. The V segment lost 2 bases and the J segment 10 bases; nucleotides outside the gene matches: 7. The CDR3 sequence is 15 residues long. Germline-derived CDR1 and CDR2 are SGHTA and FQGNSA.